This entry is about one TCR beta chain. TCRdb keeps only in-frame clones here, not all; method: immunoSEQ multiplex PCR. This sample has about 160,000 clones, with around 74% found just once. This record comes from a study of blood T cell repertoires in COVID-19. Study-wide context: Acute-phase and convalescent COVID-19 samples originated in the United States, Italy and Spain. T cells, B-cell-depleted T cells, or PBMCs provided the cDNA or gDNA that served as material.

CDR3 length: 13 amino acids. Trimming left V 6 bases short and J 5 bases short, with 12 bases between. Per germline, CDR1 MNHEY and CDR2 SVGAGI. This chain uses TRBV6-5 with TRBJ2-3; a weak D match, TRBD2 (6 bases). This sequence originates from a man aged 70 or older with acute or convalescent COVID-19. Material for sequencing was peripheral blood. CDR3 protein: CASRRDSQDTQYF. CDR3 coding DNA: TGTGCCAGCAGGCGGGACTCACAAGATACGCAGTATTTT.